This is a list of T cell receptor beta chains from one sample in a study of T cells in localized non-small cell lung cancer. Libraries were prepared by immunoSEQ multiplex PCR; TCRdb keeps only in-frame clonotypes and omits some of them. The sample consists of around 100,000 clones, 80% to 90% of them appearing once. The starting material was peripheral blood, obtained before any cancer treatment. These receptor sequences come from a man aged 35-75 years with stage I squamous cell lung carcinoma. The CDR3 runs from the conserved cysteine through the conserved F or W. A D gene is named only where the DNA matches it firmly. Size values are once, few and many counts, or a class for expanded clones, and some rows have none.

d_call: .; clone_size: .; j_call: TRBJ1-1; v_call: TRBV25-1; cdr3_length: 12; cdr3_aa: CASRRGNTEAFF; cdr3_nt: TGTGCCAGCAGGAGGGGCAACACTGAAGCTTTCTTT
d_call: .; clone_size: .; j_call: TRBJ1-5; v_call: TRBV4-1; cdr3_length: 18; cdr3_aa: CASSPFPSRELGDQPQHF; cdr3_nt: TGCGCCAGCAGCCCTTTCCCCTCCCGGGAGCTGGGGGATCAGCCCCAGCATTTT
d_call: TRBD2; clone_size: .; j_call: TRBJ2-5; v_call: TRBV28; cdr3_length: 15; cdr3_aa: CASSPRGLAEETQYF; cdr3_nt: TGTGCCAGCAGTCCCCGCGGACTAGCGGAAGAGACCCAGTACTTC
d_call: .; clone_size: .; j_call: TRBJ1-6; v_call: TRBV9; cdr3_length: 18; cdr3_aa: CASSVESGRSSYNSPLHF; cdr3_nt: TGTGCCAGCAGCGTAGAATCAGGGAGGAGCTCCTATAATTCACCCCTCCACTTT
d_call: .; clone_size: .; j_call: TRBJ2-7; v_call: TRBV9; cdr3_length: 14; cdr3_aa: CASSVDIARNEQYF; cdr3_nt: TGTGCCAGCAGCGTAGACATTGCACGCAACGAGCAGTACTTC
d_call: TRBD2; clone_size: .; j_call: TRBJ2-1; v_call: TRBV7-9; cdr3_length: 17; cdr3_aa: CASSGSLAGTSYNEQFF; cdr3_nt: TGTGCCAGCAGCGGATCGCTAGCGGGGACTTCCTACAATGAGCAGTTCTTC
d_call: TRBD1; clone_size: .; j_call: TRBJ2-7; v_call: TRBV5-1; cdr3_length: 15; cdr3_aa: CASRGEGTGSYEQYF; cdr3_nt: TGCGCCAGCAGGGGAGAAGGGACAGGGTCCTACGAGCAGTACTTC
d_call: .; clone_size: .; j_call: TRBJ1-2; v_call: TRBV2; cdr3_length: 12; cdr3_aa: CASSPLNYGYTF; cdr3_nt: TGTGCCAGCAGTCCTTTGAACTATGGCTACACCTTC
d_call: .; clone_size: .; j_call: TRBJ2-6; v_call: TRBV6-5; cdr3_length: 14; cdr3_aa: CASSYLSGANVLTF; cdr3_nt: TGTGCCAGCAGTTACCTCTCTGGGGCCAACGTCCTGACTTTC
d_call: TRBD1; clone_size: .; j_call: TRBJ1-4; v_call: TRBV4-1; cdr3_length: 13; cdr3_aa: CASSQGQGEKLFF; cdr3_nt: TGCGCCAGCAGCCAAGGACAGGGCGAAAAACTGTTTTTT
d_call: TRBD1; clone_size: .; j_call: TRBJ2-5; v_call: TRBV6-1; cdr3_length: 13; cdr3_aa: CASRTTGEETQYF; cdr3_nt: TGTGCCAGCAGGACGACAGGGGAAGAGACCCAGTACTTC
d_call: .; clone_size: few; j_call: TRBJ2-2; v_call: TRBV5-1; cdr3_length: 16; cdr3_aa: CASRSTGRMNTGELFF; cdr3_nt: TGCGCCAGCAGATCGACGGGACGGATGAACACCGGGGAGCTGTTTTTT
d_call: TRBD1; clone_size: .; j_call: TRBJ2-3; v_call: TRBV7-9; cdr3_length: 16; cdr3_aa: CASSRSGQGGADTQYF; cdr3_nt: TGTGCCAGCAGCCGATCGGGACAGGGGGGAGCAGATACGCAGTATTTT
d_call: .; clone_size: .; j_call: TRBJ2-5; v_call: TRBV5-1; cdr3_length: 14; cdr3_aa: CASSSTGREETQYF; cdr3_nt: TGCGCCAGCAGCTCAACAGGGAGGGAAGAGACCCAGTACTTC
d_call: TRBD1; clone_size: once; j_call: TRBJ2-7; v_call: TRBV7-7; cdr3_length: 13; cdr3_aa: CASSLDRGREQYF; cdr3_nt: TGTGCCAGCAGCTTAGACAGGGGTAGGGAGCAGTACTTC